This TCR beta chain originates from a study of T cell responses to AZD1222 COVID-19 vaccine. General study points: White British ancestry dominated among donors, who included more females, and clonal diversity was possibly underestimated. Two doses of AZD1222 preceded a rise in Spike-specific TCR breadth and depth.

To note about this clone: As yet, its antigen is unknown.

Sequencing was performed with immunoSEQ multiplex PCR; in TCRdb, only in-frame clones are kept and a portion is missing. The sample has tens of thousands of clones, over 60% seen once. The length of the CDR3 is 16 residues. CDR1 SGHAT and CDR2 FQDESV come from the germline V gene (reference sequence). With 5 bases clipped from V and 3 bases from J, the junction kept 6 bases outside the gene matches. The source was peripheral blood, collected on day 0 of AZD1222 vaccination. The chain is built from TRBV11-1 and TRBJ2-4; TRBD2 agrees at 11 bases. This sequence was found in an adult in good health. This CDR3 is CASSPSGRFGKNIQYF. The CDR3 DNA is TGTGCCAGCAGCCCTAGCGGGAGGTTTGGCAAAAACATTCAGTACTTC. The full variable domain, its missing parts supplied by reference TRBV11-1 and TRBJ2-4, is EAEVAQSPRYKITEKSQAVAFWCDPISGHATLYWYRQILGQGPELLVQFQDESVVDDSQLPKDRFSAERLKGVDSTLKIQPAELGDSAMYLCASSPSGRFGKNIQYFGAGTRLSVL.